These 18 T cell receptor beta chains were sequenced from one sample in a study of blood T cell repertoires in COVID-19. Produced via immunoSEQ multiplex PCR; TCRdb's table is partial and in-frame only. The table records about 50,000 clones, about 88% of them present only once. Sequencing was performed on peripheral blood. These receptors all stem from a human donor with active COVID-19. The donor label of this sample is uncertain.

This rearrangement joins TRBV6-2 or TRBV6-3 to TRBJ1-1; 7 bases map to TRBD1. CDR3 size: 14 residues. The V gene end was trimmed by 6 bases and the J gene end by 1 base; junction bases not matched to a gene: 5. Germline CDR1 and CDR2: MNHEY and SVGEGT. CDR3 bases: TGTGCCAGCAGCTCACAGGGGCGGAACACTGAAGCTTTCTTT. Amino acids: CASSSQGRNTEAFF.

This chain links TRBV5-1 with TRBJ1-4; 7 bases are a match to TRBD1. The V segment lost 1 base and the J segment 0 bases; nucleotides outside the gene matches: 0. CDR1 is SGHRS, CDR2 YFSETQ, per germline. CDR3 size: 15 residues. The CDR3: CASSLTGATNEKLFF. The CDR3 DNA follows: TGCGCCAGCAGCTTGACAGGGGCAACTAATGAAAAACTGTTTTTT.

The chain employs TRBV7-8 and TRBJ1-4; D is undetermined. Trimming pared 8 bases from V and 2 bases from J, leaving 12 bases between. The germline CDR1 and CDR2 sequences are SGHVS and FQNEAQ. CDR3 length equals 14 residues. The DNA of the CDR3 is TGTGCCAGCCGCCAAGGGAGGACTAATGAAAAACTGTTTTTT. This gives the protein CASRQGRTNEKLFF.

The rearrangement uses TRBV6-6 and TRBJ1-1, with 8 bases matching TRBD1. With V trimmed by 0 bases and J by 10 bases, 7 bases remained unmatched. Germline loops: CDR1 MNHNY, CDR2 SVGAGI (reference sequence). This CDR3 comprises 14 residues. The CDR3 DNA reads as TGTGCCAGCAGTTACTCAGAGGACAGGGTTAGAGCTTTCTTT. Protein product: CASSYSEDRVRAFF.

The chain couples TRBV3-1 (or the pseudogene TRBV3-2) to TRBJ1-1, with 8 nucleotides matching TRBD1. Losses at the gene ends were 4 bases for V and 2 bases for J; bases not matched to a gene: 3. The CDR3 is 14 residues long. The germline CDR1 and CDR2 sequences are LGHDT and YNNKEL (reference sequence). The CDR3 loop is CASSPTGANTEAFF. The CDR3 DNA follows: TGTGCCAGCAGCCCGACAGGGGCCAACACTGAAGCTTTCTTT.

This chain links TRBV4-2 with TRBJ1-1; D call uncertain. The V end was cut by 1 base, the J end by 6 bases, with 12 bases between. CDR1 is LGHNA, CDR2 YNFKEQ, per germline. The CDR3 is made up of 14 amino acids. CDR3 residues: CASSQGGSGSEAFF. The DNA for the CDR3 is TGTGCCAGCAGCCAAGGTGGTTCCGGGTCTGAAGCTTTCTTT.

V is TRBV21-1 and J is TRBJ1-2; the table gives TRBD1 as D, unverified against the DNA. TRBV21-1 corresponds to a pseudogene. This CDR3 is 16 amino acids long. The CDR3 here is CASNPGQGKANYGYTF. CDR3 sequence (DNA): TGTGCCAGCAACCCGGGACAGGGGAAAGCTAACTATGGCTACACCTTC.

This chain joins TRBV6-2 or TRBV6-3 and TRBJ2-3, with D perhaps TRBD1 (5 bases). Germline V gene sequence: CDR1 MNHEY, CDR2 SVGEGT. The germline V and J ends were trimmed by 2 bases and 2 bases, with 17 bases remaining between them. The CDR3 is made up of 17 amino acids. The CDR3 spells CASSYPSDSWDTDTQYF. CDR3 DNA: TGTGCCAGCAGTTACCCCTCCGACAGTTGGGACACAGATACGCAGTATTTT.

The rearrangement uses TRBV6-2 or TRBV6-3 and TRBJ1-2; 8 bases map to TRBD1. Germline values: CDR1 MNHEY, CDR2 SVGEGT. There are 14 residues in the CDR3. V shed 5 bases and J 8 bases; nucleotides not matched to a gene: 10. CDR3 sequence: CASSQYWTGQGYTF. The CDR3 nucleotides read TGTGCCAGCAGTCAATATTGGACAGGGCAGGGCTACACCTTC.

This rearrangement joins TRBV19 to TRBJ2-5; TRBD2 agrees at 9 bases. CDR1 LNHDA and CDR2 SQIVND come from the germline V gene (reference sequence). The CDR3 is 15 amino acids. J gave up 6 bases and V 6 bases, and 11 bases lay outside the gene matches. The CDR3 DNA is TGTGCCAGTAGCGAAATTGGGACTAGCTACCAGACCCAGTACTTC. It is translated as CASSEIGTSYQTQYF.

On this clone itself: The junction and the germline gene differ at one end; a read error may be behind it. The rearrangement joins TRBV7-7 to TRBJ2-2, with a weak D call TRBD1 (6 bases). The CDR3 spans 15 residues. Germline CDR1 and CDR2: SSHAT and FNYEAQ (reference sequence). The CDR3 DNA follows: TGTGCTAGCAGCCCCACAGGGTCAAACACCGGGGAGCTGTTTTTT. Encoded protein: CASSPTGSNTGELFF.

In this sample, this clone turned up once. This sequence joins TRBV6-2 or TRBV6-3 and TRBJ2-1; D not resolved. V lost 0 bases and J 4 bases, leaving 7 bases between the germline ends. The CDR3 is made up of 14 amino acids. Germline V CDR1 and CDR2: MNHEY, SVGEGT. The CDR3 nucleotides are TGTGCCAGCAGTTACTCTAAGCTGTACAATGAGCAGTTCTTC. Its protein is CASSYSKLYNEQFF.

This clone was recorded once. V is TRBV6-2 or TRBV6-3 and J is TRBJ1-2; D is unclear. This CDR3 is built from 13 residues. Germline V gene data show CDR1 as MNHEY and CDR2 as SVGEGT. V dropped 2 bases and J dropped 4 bases, with 8 bases sitting between them. This CDR3 reads CASSYRASYGYTF. CDR3 bases: TGTGCCAGCAGTTACCGAGCATCCTATGGCTACACCTTC.

The chain couples TRBV11-2 to TRBJ1-5, with 7 bases aligning to TRBD1. CDR3 length: 16 amino acids. CDR1 and CDR2 (germline): SGHAT, FQNNGV. Germline trimming cut 6 bases from V and 0 bases from J; bases unmatched to any gene: 8. CDR3 region: CASSRQGVGSNQPQHF. The CDR3, as DNA: TGTGCCAGCAGTAGACAGGGAGTGGGTAGCAATCAGCCCCAGCATTTT.

The V call is TRBV7-2, the J call TRBJ2-3; D perhaps matches TRBD2 (7 bases). Germline lookup yields CDR1 SGHTA and CDR2 FQGNSA. There are 16 residues in the CDR3. Trimming took off 6 bases at V and 1 base at J, with 17 bases between the two ends. CDR3 nucleotide sequence: TGTGCCAGCAGGGGGATCAGGCGGGGGCGCACAGATACGCAGTATTTT. Protein sequence: CASRGIRRGRTDTQYF. The entire variable domain, with the rest obtained from reference TRBV7-2 and TRBJ2-3, is as follows: GAGVSQSPSNKVTEKGKDVELRCDPISGHTALYWYRQSLGQGLEFLIYFQGNSAPDKSGLPSDRFSAERTGGSVSTLTIQRTQQEDSAVYLCASRGIRRGRTDTQYFGPGTRLTVL.

The rearrangement links TRBV11-3 to TRBJ2-2; tentatively, D is TRBD1 (5 bases). The CDR3 is 16 amino acids. V was shortened by 5 bases and J by 6 bases, with 19 bases between the two germline ends. Per germline, CDR1 SGHNT and CDR2 YENEEA. CDR3 DNA sequence: TGTGCCAGCAGCCATAATGGGGCTCGAGTGTCCGGGGAGCTGTTTTTT. Translating gives CASSHNGARVSGELFF.

V and J are TRBV27 and TRBJ1-2; D is perhaps TRBD1 (5 bases). Germline values: CDR1 MNHEY, CDR2 SMNVEV (reference sequence). Trimming left V 3 bases short and J 3 bases short, with 14 bases between. The CDR3 has 15 amino acids. The CDR3 region is CASSFARGDYYGYTF. The CDR3 region has the DNA TGTGCCAGCAGTTTTGCCCGAGGGGACTACTATGGCTACACCTTC.

The chain links TRBV2 to TRBJ2-2; 10 positions agree with TRBD2. The CDR3 is made up of 14 amino acids. V was clipped by 9 bases and J by 0 bases; unmatched bases: 1. Germline CDR1 reads SNHLY; CDR2 reads FYNNEI. CDR3 region: CASLAGANTGELFF. CDR3 nucleotide sequence: TGTGCCAGTCTAGCGGGGGCGAACACCGGGGAGCTGTTTTTT. The entire variable domain, with the rest obtained from reference TRBV2 and TRBJ2-2, is as follows: EPEVTQTPSHQVTQMGQEVILRCVPISNHLYFYWYRQILGQKVEFLVSFYNNEISEKSEIFDDQFSVERPDGSNFTLKIRSTKLEDSAMYFCASLAGANTGELFFGEGSRLTVL.